This section outlines one T cell receptor (beta chain) sequence together with its context. What it binds is unknown. This record comes from a study of cytomegalovirus exposure and HLA in healthy donors. Germline-derived CDR1 and CDR2 are MNHEY and SVGAGI. This CDR3 has 16 residues. The V gene lost 4 bases and the J gene lost 4 bases, with 18 bases spanning the gap. The PCR was carried out with 60 Vbeta primers and 13 Jbeta primers. The method was immunoSEQ multiplex PCR; TCRdb's version includes in-frame clones alone and lacks a portion of them. The sample includes approximately 150,000 clones, 70% to 80% of them seen just once. Findings and limits, study-wide: In vitro checks showed that a few CMV-associated chains really do target CMV antigens. Per a prior analysis, the majority of TCR beta V segments were productive roughly 87% or roughly 30% of the time. The authors enumerated 180 or so TCR beta chains as linked to cytomegalovirus.

The receptor was derived from a young man in good health and CMV-seronegative. The sequenced sample consisted of PBMCs. The chain joins TRBV6-5 to TRBJ2-3; no reliable D call. The CDR3 is CASSSPRGAIADTQYF. The CDR3, as DNA: TGTGCCAGCAGTTCCCCGCGTGGAGCTATCGCAGATACGCAGTATTTT.